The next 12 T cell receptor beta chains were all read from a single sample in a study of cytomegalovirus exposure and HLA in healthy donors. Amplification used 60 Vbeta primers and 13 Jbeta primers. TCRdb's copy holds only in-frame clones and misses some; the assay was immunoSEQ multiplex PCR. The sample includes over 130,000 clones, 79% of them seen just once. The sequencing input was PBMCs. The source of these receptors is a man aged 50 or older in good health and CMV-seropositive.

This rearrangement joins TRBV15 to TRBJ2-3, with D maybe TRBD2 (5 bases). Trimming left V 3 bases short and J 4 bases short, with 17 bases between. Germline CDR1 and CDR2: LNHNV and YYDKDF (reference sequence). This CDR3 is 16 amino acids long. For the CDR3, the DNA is TGTGCCACCAGCAGGGGCAAGGACTTGCTCCCAGATACGCAGTATTTT. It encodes CATSRGKDLLPDTQYF.

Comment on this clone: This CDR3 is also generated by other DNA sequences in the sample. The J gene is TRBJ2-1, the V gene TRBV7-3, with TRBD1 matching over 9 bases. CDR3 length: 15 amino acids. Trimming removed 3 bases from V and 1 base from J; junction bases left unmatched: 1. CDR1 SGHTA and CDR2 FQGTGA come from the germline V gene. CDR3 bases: TGTGCCAGCAGCTTGGACAGGGGTTCCTACAATGAGCAGTTCTTC. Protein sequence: CASSLDRGSYNEQFF.

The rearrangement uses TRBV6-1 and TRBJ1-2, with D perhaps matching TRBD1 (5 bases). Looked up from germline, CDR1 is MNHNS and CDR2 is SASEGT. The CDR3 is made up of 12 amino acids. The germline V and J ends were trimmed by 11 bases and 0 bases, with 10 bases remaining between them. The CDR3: CAARTTNYGYTF. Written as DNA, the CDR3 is TGTGCCGCCAGGACAACTAACTATGGCTACACCTTC.

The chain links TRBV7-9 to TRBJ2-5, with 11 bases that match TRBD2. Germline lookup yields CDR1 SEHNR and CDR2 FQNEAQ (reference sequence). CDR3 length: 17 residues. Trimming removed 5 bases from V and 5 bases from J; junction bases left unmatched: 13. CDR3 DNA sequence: TGTGCCAGCAGCAAAAACCTACTAGCGGGAGCTGGGGAGACCCAGTACTTC. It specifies CASSKNLLAGAGETQYF.

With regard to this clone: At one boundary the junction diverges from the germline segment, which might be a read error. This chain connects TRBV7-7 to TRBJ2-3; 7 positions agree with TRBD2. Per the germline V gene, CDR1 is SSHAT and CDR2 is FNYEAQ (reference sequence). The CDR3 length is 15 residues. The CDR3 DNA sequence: TGTGCTAGCAGCCAGAGCGGGATGAGCACAGATACGCAGTATTTT. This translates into CASSQSGMSTDTQYF.

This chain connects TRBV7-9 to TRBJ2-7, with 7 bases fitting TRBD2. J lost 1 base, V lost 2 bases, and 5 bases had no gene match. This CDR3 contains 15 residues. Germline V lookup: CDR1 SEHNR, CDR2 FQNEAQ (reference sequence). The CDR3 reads CASSLLAAPSYEQYF. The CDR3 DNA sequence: TGTGCCAGCAGCTTACTAGCGGCCCCTTCCTACGAGCAGTACTTC.

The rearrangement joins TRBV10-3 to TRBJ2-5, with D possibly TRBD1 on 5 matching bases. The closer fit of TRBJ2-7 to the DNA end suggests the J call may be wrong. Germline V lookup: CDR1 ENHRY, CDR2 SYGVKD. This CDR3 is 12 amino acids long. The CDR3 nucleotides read TGTGCCATCAGAGGACAAGGCTACGAGCAGTACTTC. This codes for CAIRGQGYEQYF.

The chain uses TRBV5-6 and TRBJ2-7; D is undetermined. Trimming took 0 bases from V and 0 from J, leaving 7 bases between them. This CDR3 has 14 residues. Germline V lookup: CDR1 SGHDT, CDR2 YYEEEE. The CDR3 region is CASSLGLLSYEQYF. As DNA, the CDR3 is TGTGCCAGCAGCTTGGGACTTCTCTCCTACGAGCAGTACTTC.

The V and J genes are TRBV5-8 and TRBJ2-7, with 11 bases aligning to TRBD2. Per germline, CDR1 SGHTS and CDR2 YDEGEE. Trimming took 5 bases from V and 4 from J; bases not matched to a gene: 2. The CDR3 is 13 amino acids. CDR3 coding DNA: TGTGCCAGCAGGACTAGCGGGACGTACGAGCAGTACTTC. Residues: CASRTSGTYEQYF. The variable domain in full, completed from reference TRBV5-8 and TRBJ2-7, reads EAGVTQSPTHLIKTRGQQATLRCSPISGHTSVYWYQQALGLGLQFLLWYDEGEERNRGNFPPRFSGRQFPNYSSELNVNALELEDSALYLCASRTSGTYEQYFGPGTRLTVT.

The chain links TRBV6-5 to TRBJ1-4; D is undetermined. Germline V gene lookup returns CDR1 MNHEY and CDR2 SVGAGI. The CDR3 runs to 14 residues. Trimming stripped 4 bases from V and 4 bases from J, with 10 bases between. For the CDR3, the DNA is TGTGCCAGCAGTTCTCTTGGCTTTAATGAAAAACTGTTTTTT. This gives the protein CASSSLGFNEKLFF.

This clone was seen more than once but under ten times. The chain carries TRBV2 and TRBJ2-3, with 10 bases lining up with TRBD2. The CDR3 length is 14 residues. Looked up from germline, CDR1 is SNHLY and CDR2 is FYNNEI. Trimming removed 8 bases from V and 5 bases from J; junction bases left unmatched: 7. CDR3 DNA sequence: TGTGCCAGCTCTCTAGCGGGAGTTGGAGATACGCAGTATTTT. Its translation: CASSLAGVGDTQYF.

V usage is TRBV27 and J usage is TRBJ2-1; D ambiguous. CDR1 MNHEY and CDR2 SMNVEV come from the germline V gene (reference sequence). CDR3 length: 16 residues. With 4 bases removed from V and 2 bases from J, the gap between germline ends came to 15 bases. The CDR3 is CASSYIAARAYNEQFF. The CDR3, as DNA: TGTGCCAGCAGTTACATAGCTGCCCGCGCCTACAATGAGCAGTTCTTC.